This TCR beta chain was identified in a study of cytomegalovirus exposure and HLA in healthy donors. This clone was found a few times. Its antigen is currently unknown. The CDR3 has 15 amino acids. V shed 1 base, J shed 4 bases, and the junction held 4 bases outside the gene matches. CDR1 and CDR2 from the germline V gene are SGHDN and FVKESK. Healthy bone marrow donors supplied every sample. PCR used 60 Vbeta primers and 13 Jbeta primers. Sequencing was performed with immunoSEQ multiplex PCR; in TCRdb, only in-frame clones are kept and a portion is missing. The data contain roughly 150,000 clones, 80% to 85% of them singletons. Findings and limits, study-wide: Later, an analysis found that common viral pathogens appeared to be linked with several of the most significant clusters. From TCR beta sequences, most subjects' HLA-A and HLA-B alleles were reportedly predicted accurately.

The TCR originated in a male donor in good health and CMV-seronegative. This chain connects TRBV14 to TRBJ2-3; 8 nucleotides agree with TRBD2. Sequencing was done on a sample of PBMCs. The CDR3 DNA sequence: TGTGCCAGCAGCCAAGGGGCGCGGGGGGCAGATACGCAGTATTTT. This encodes CASSQGARGADTQYF.